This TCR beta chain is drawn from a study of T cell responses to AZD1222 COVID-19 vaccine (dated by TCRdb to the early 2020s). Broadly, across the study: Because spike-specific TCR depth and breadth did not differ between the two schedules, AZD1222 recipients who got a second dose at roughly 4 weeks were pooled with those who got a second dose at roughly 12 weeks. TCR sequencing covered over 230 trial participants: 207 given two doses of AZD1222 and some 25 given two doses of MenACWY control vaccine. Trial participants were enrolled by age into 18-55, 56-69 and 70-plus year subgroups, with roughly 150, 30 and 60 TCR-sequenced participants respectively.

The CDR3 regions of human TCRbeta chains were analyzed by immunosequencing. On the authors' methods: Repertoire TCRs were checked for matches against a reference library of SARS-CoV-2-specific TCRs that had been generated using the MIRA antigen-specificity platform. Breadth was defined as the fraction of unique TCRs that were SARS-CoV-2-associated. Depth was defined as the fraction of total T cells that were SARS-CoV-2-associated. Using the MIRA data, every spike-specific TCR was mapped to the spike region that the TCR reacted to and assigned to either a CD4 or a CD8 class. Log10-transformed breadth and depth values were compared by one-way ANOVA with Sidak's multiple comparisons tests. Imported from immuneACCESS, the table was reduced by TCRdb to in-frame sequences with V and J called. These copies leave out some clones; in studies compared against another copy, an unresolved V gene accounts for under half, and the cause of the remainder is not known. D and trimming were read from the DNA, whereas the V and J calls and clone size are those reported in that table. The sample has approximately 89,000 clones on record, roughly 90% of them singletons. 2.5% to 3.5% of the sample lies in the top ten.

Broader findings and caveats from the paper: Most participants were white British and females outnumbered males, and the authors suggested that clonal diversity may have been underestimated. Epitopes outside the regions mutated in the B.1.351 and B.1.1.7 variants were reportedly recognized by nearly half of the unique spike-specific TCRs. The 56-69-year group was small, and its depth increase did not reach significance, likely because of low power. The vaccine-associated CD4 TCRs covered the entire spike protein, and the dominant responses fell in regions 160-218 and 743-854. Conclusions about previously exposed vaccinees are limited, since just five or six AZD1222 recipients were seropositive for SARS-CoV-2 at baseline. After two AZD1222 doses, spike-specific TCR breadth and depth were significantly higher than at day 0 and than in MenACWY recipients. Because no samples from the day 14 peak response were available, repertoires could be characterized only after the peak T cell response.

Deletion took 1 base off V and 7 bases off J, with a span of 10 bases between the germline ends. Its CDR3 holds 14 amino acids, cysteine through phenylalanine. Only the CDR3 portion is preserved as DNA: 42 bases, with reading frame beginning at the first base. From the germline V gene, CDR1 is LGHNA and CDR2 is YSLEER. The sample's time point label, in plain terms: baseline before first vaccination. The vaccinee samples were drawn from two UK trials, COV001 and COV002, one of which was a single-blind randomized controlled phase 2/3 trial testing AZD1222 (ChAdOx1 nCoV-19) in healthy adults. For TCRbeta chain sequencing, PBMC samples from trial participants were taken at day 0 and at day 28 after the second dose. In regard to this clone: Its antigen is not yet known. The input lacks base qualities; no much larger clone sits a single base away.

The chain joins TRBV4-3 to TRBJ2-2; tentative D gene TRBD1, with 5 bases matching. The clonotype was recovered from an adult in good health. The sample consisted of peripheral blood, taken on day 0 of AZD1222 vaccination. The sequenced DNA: TGCGCCAGCAGCCAAGGACAGTACAGCGGGGAGCTGTTTTTT. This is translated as CASSQGQYSGELFF.